A selection of T cell receptor beta chains follows, all from one sample in a study of T-cell reconstitution after alpha-beta-depleted transplantation in children. TCRdb reanalysed the PCR reads using MiXCR and keeps one entry per CDR3 protein. The data show some 220,000 distinct CDR3 sequences, with roughly 11% seen just once and 28% held by the top ten. Sequenced material: PBMCs, taken before TCRalphabeta/CD19-depleted stem cell transplant. All receptors come from a child younger than two with acute myeloid leukemia, due to receive a stem cell transplant. The conserved cysteine and the conserved F or W are not part of the CDR3 here. The size field is filled for only some rows; it gives once, few, many or a size class.

v_gene	j_gene	abundance	CDR3aa
TRBV28	TRBJ2-6	many	ASRNSGANVLT
TRBV12-3/TRBV12-4	TRBJ2-5	many	ASREQGWETQY
TRBV6-1	TRBJ2-5	.	ASSGRGVQETQY
TRBV3-1	TRBJ2-3	many	ASSQLNTQY
TRBV7-3	TRBJ2-5	few	ASSITPQGNQY
TRBV30	TRBJ1-6	.	AWTRQGSPLH
TRBV18	TRBJ1-1	.	ASSPPGSTGGVTEAF
TRBV5-1	TRBJ2-3	few	ASSYMEGTKIRY
TRBV29-1	TRBJ2-2	.	SVAGYENTGELF
TRBV20-1	TRBJ2-3	many	SASGPSGDIRTDTQY